Each of the 23 T cell receptor beta chains below was sequenced from the same sample in a study of PD-1 blockade in mismatch repair-deficient tumors. Sequencing was performed with immunoSEQ multiplex PCR; in TCRdb, only in-frame clones are kept and a portion is missing. The sample includes 100,000 to 150,000 clones, about 88% of them seen just once. Source: peripheral blood, taken 44 weeks after starting pembrolizumab. Receptors were obtained from an adult with mismatch repair-deficient cancer.

The chain has TRBV28 and TRBJ1-4; no clear D. V dropped 6 bases and J dropped 8 bases, with 4 bases sitting between them. The CDR3 sequence is 10 residues long. Germline V gives CDR1 MDHEN, CDR2 SYDVKM. CDR3 protein: CASSGEKLFF. CDR3 nucleotides: TGTGCCAGCAGCGGCGAAAAACTGTTTTTT.

The rearrangement links TRBV11-2 to TRBJ2-3, with 8 nucleotides matching TRBD2. Germline CDR1 SGHAT, CDR2 FQNNGV. The CDR3 consists of 16 residues. V lost 6 bases to trimming and J lost 6 bases; unmatched junction nucleotides: 14. The CDR3 DNA is TGTGCCAGCAGAGTCCAGAGCGGGAGTCCTATGGATACGCAGTATTTT. This codes for CASRVQSGSPMDTQYF.

The chain is built from TRBV5-5 and TRBJ2-3; D gene uncertain. V was cut by 0 bases and J by 3 bases, with 11 bases left in between. This CDR3 is built from 15 residues. Per germline, CDR1 SGHKS and CDR2 YYEKEE (reference sequence). Here the CDR3 DNA reads TGTGCCAGCAGCTTGGGACAAGGGCTAACAGATACGCAGTATTTT. This codes for CASSLGQGLTDTQYF.

This clone has a handful of counts. CDR3 amino acids: CASSPRLAGYADTQYF. The CDR3, as DNA: TGTGCCAGCAGCCCCCGACTAGCGGGATACGCAGATACGCAGTATTTT. V gene TRBV7-2 combines with J gene TRBJ2-3, with TRBD2 matching 11 bases. The CDR3 covers 16 residues. Germline V gives CDR1 SGHTA, CDR2 FQGNSA. The trim removed 5 bases at V and 4 bases at J, leaving 8 bases unmatched.

The DNA for the CDR3 is TGTGCCAGCAGTTATCAACGGGAGAGCTTTCTATCTACGCAGTATTTT. Its translation is CASSYQRESFLSTQYF. V and J are TRBV6-6 and TRBJ2-3; a weak D match, TRBD2 (6 bases). In germline, CDR1 is MNHNY, CDR2 SVGAGI (reference sequence). The CDR3 sequence is 16 residues long. The V end was cut by 3 bases, the J end by 8 bases, with 21 bases between.

The chain has TRBV10-3 and TRBJ2-3; 12 bases map to TRBD2. The CDR3 is 16 residues long. Germline V gene data show CDR1 as ENHRY and CDR2 as SYGVKD. Germline trimming cut 2 bases from V and 4 bases from J; bases unmatched to any gene: 4. The CDR3 loop is CAISEPGLAGSDTQYF. CDR3 sequence (DNA): TGTGCCATCAGTGAGCCGGGACTAGCGGGCTCAGATACGCAGTATTTT.

The chain uses TRBV27 and TRBJ2-3; 7 bases fit TRBD1. Germline CDR1 is MNHEY and CDR2 is SMNVEV (reference sequence). The CDR3 loop spans 16 amino acids. The trim removed 3 bases at V and 2 bases at J, leaving 8 bases unmatched. CDR3 DNA: TGTGCCAGCAGTTTGATAGGGGGCGTCTCCACAGATACGCAGTATTTT. Protein: CASSLIGGVSTDTQYF.

The chain couples TRBV25-1 to TRBJ2-1, with D tentatively TRBD2 (5 bases). The CDR3 is 12 residues long. The germline V gene encodes CDR1 MGHDK and CDR2 SYGVNS. The ends were cut back, 3 bases at V and 10 bases at J, with 10 bases in the middle. CDR3 DNA: TGTGCCAGCAGTGAGTTCTCGGGGGAGCAGTTCTTC. It is translated as CASSEFSGEQFF.

The chain couples TRBV28 to TRBJ2-7; 7 nucleotides match TRBD2. CDR3 length: 15 residues. Trimming took 3 bases from V and 3 from J; bases not matched to a gene: 8. The germline V gene has CDR1 MDHEN and CDR2 SYDVKM. The CDR3 DNA is TGTGCCAGCAGTTTGTTGCGGGAGACGGACTACGAGCAGTACTTC. This translates into CASSLLRETDYEQYF.

The chain uses TRBV15 and TRBJ2-1, with 8 bases identical to TRBD1. With 0 bases clipped from V and 3 bases from J, the junction kept 1 base outside the gene matches. This CDR3 region has 15 residues. Germline assignment: CDR1 LNHNV and CDR2 YYDKDF (reference sequence). CDR3 region: CATSREGQVYNEQFF. DNA of the CDR3: TGTGCCACCAGCAGAGAGGGACAGGTCTACAATGAGCAGTTCTTC.

The chain is built from TRBV28 and TRBJ2-7; D is perhaps TRBD2 (5 bases). This CDR3 spans 14 amino acids. The V and J ends lost 8 bases and 3 bases respectively, with 17 bases between them. CDR1 is MDHEN, CDR2 SYDVKM, per germline. In DNA form, the CDR3 reads TGTGCCAGCCTTCCTGCGGGCACCCTCTACGAGCAGTACTTC. Its protein is CASLPAGTLYEQYF.

CDR3 region: CASSLGLTSGGSYNEQFF. CDR3 sequence (DNA): TGTGCCAGCAGCTTGGGCCTGACTAGCGGGGGCTCCTACAATGAGCAGTTCTTC. The V and J genes are TRBV5-4 and TRBJ2-1; 12 nucleotides match TRBD2. This CDR3 is built from 18 residues. With V trimmed by 0 bases and J by 0 bases, 4 bases remained unmatched. CDR1 and CDR2 from the germline V gene are SGHNT and YYREEE (reference sequence).

There are a few counts of this clone. The chain uses TRBV7-9 and TRBJ1-1; a possible D gene is TRBD1 (5 bases). This CDR3 is built from 13 residues. Germline V CDR1 and CDR2: SEHNR, FQNEAQ (reference sequence). V was cut by 6 bases and J by 1 base, with 9 bases left in between. Here the CDR3 reads CASSGTQNTEAFF. CDR3 bases: TGTGCCAGCAGTGGGACGCAGAACACTGAAGCTTTCTTT.

The table lists this clone with a count of one. This chain uses TRBV27 with TRBJ2-3; D might be TRBD1 (5 bases). The CDR3 has 14 amino acids. CDR1 is MNHEY and CDR2 is SMNVEV in the germline V gene (reference sequence). With 7 bases removed from V and 4 bases from J, the gap between germline ends came to 15 bases. The CDR3 here is CASTPVGVPDTQYF. The DNA of the CDR3 is TGTGCCAGCACCCCTGTAGGGGTCCCAGATACGCAGTATTTT.

The gene calls are TRBV10-1 and TRBJ2-7, with 16 positions matching TRBD2. The V gene end was trimmed by 10 bases and the J gene end by 7 bases; junction bases not matched to a gene: 10. This CDR3 contains 15 residues. Germline V gene lookup returns CDR1 WNHNN and CDR2 SYGVQD (reference sequence). The CDR3 reads CATQGTSGRVWEQYF. The CDR3 region has the DNA TGCGCCACACAAGGGACTAGCGGGAGGGTCTGGGAGCAGTACTTC.

This clone was seen once. This chain connects TRBV5-1 to TRBJ1-3; D is uncertain. Germline V CDR1 and CDR2: SGHRS, YFSETQ. CDR3 length: 15 residues. Deletions cut 0 bases from V and 1 base from J, with 8 bases between. The CDR3 protein is CASSLDAGSGNTIYF. DNA for the CDR3: TGCGCCAGCAGCTTGGATGCGGGGTCTGGAAACACCATATATTTT.

This clone has just one count. The chain combines TRBV19 with TRBJ2-1; 7 bases are a match to TRBD1. Unmatched junction bases numbered 3, after V lost 2 bases and J lost 5 bases. This CDR3 has 14 residues. Germline assignment: CDR1 LNHDA and CDR2 SQIVND (reference sequence). The CDR3 DNA reads as TGTGCCAGTAGTATAACAGGGGCAGACAATGAGCAGTTCTTC. Residues: CASSITGADNEQFF.

The chain couples TRBV6-5 to TRBJ1-2; D might be TRBD1 (6 bases). Per germline, CDR1 MNHEY and CDR2 SVGAGI. The V and J ends lost 6 bases and 1 base respectively, with 15 bases between them. CDR3 length: 15 residues. The CDR3 nucleotides read TGTGCCAGCAGGGACCCAGGGGAACTTAACTATGGCTACACCTTC. Translated, it gives CASRDPGELNYGYTF.

The rearrangement uses TRBV6-1 and TRBJ2-1, with TRBD1 identical over 11 bases. The trim removed 4 bases at V and 7 bases at J, leaving 9 bases unmatched. Germline V lookup: CDR1 MNHNS, CDR2 SASEGT. There are 16 residues in the CDR3. CDR3 sequence reads: CASSVMDRGQWNEQFF. Written as DNA, the CDR3 is TGTGCCAGCAGTGTTATGGACAGGGGGCAGTGGAATGAGCAGTTCTTC.

Written as DNA, the CDR3 is TGTGCCAGCAGAGACGATTTGGGACAGGGGGCCTACGAGCAGTACTTC. Translating gives CASRDDLGQGAYEQYF. The chain combines TRBV5-6 with TRBJ2-7; 11 nucleotides match TRBD1. The germline gives CDR1 SGHDT, CDR2 YYEEEE. V was pared by 5 bases and J by 2 bases, with 9 bases of the junction left unmatched. CDR3 length: 16 residues.

This clone was detected only once. This chain links TRBV6-5 with TRBJ1-2, with D perhaps TRBD1 (6 bases). V lost 4 bases and J lost 2, with 14 bases in between. Looked up from germline, CDR1 is MNHEY and CDR2 is SVGAGI. This CDR3 spans 15 amino acids. DNA of the CDR3: TGTGCCAGCAGTTTTACAGGGACGCCCAACTATGGCTACACCTTC. Translated: CASSFTGTPNYGYTF.

V and J are TRBV5-4 and TRBJ2-2; D gene ambiguous. The CDR3 consists of 14 residues. The germline gives CDR1 SGHNT, CDR2 YYREEE (reference sequence). V gave up 0 bases and J gave up 2 bases, with 5 bases separating them. The CDR3 loop reads CASSLVSNTGELFF. DNA for the CDR3: TGTGCCAGCAGCTTGGTGTCAAACACCGGGGAGCTGTTTTTT.

The chain has TRBV7-3 and TRBJ2-1, with a tentative D call TRBD1 (6 bases). This CDR3 region has 16 residues. Trimming pared 5 bases from V and 3 bases from J, leaving 17 bases between. Germline CDR1 reads SGHTA; CDR2 reads FQGTGA. The CDR3 sequence: CASSTTGTPFYNEQFF. CDR3 nucleotide sequence: TGTGCCAGCAGCACGACCGGGACACCCTTCTACAATGAGCAGTTCTTC. The complete variable domain, with remaining parts taken from reference TRBV7-3 and TRBJ2-1, reads GAGVSQTPSNKVTEKGKYVELRCDPISGHTALYWYRQSLGQGPEFLIYFQGTGAADDSGLPNDRFFAVRPEGSVSTLKIQRTERGDSAVYLCASSTTGTPFYNEQFFGPGTRLTVL.